This T cell receptor (beta chain) comes out of a study of blood T cell repertoires in COVID-19. Study at large: The analysed material was cDNA or gDNA that came from T cells, B-cell-depleted T cells, or PBMCs.

Method: immunoSEQ multiplex PCR; TCRdb's copy keeps in-frame clones and lacks some. The sample carries roughly 200,000 clones, 85% to 90% recorded once. CDR1 and CDR2 (germline): LNHDA, SQIVND (reference sequence). The CDR3 spans 17 residues. The germline V and J ends were trimmed by 5 bases and 5 bases, with 25 bases remaining between them. The sequenced material came from peripheral blood. This clonotype was sampled from a man aged 55 to 70 with acute or convalescent COVID-19. The chain uses TRBV19 and TRBJ2-7; perhaps TRBD1 as D (6 bases). Written as DNA, the CDR3 is TGTGCCAGTAGTGCAAGATTAACAGGGATAATCGGCCACGAGCAGTACTTC. This encodes CASSARLTGIIGHEQYF.